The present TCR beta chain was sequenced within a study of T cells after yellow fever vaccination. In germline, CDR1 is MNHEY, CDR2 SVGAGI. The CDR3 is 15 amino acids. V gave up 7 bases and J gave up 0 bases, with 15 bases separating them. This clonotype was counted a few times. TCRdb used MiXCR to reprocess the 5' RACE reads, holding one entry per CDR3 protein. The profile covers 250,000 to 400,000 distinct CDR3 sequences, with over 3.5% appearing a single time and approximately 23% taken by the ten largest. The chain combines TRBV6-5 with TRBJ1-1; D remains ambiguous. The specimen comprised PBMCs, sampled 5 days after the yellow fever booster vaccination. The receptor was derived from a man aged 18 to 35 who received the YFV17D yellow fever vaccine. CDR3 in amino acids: CASTTTSVMNTEAFF. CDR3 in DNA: TGTGCCAGCACTACCACGTCGGTGATGAACACTGAAGCTTTCTTT.